This TCR beta chain was documented in a study of blood T cell repertoires in COVID-19. Looking at the study overall: Sources were T cells, B-cell-depleted T cells, or PBMCs; the material itself was cDNA or gDNA.

Germline values: CDR1 MNHEY, CDR2 SVGAGI. The CDR3 loop spans 16 amino acids. The V and J ends lost 4 bases and 2 bases, in that order; junction bases with no gene match: 8. Clones were read by immunoSEQ multiplex PCR, and TCRdb kept only the in-frame ones, dropping some. Of tens of thousands of clones in the sample, approximately 85% are singletons; the top ten hold around 14%. Sequences were obtained from peripheral blood. V gene TRBV6-5 combines with J gene TRBJ1-2, with TRBD1 matching over 9 bases. The source of this sequence is a human donor in a cohort sampled during active COVID-19. The donor label of this sample is uncertain. The CDR3 is CASSFPLGQGNYGYTF. The CDR3 nucleotides are TGTGCCAGCAGTTTTCCCCTAGGACAGGGGAACTATGGCTACACCTTC.